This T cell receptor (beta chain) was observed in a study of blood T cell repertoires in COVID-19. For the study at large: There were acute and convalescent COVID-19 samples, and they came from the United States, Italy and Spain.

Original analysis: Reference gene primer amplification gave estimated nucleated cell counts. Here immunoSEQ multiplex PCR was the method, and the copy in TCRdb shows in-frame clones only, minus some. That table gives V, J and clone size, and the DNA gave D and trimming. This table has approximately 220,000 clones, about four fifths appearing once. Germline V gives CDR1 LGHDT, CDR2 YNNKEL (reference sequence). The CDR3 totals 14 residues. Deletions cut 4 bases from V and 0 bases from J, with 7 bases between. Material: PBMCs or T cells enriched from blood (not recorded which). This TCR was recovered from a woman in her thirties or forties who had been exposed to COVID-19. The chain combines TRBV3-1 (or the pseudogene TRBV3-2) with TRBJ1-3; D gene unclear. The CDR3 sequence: CASSLPGSGNTIYF. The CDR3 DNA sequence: TGTGCCAGCAGCCTCCCCGGCTCTGGAAACACCATATATTTT.